This is a list of T cell receptor beta chains from one sample in a study of OX40 agonist ivuxolimab in advanced cancers. Method: immunoSEQ multiplex PCR; TCRdb's copy keeps in-frame clones and lacks some. The data hold approximately 35,000 clones, with around 93% observed a single time. The sample in question was CD4+ or CD8+ T cells sorted from blood, obtained in a trial of the OX40 agonist ivuxolimab. The receptors here all came from an adult with an advanced solid tumor such as melanoma, head and neck, liver or kidney cancer. The CDR3 runs from the conserved cysteine through the conserved F or W. D genes are given only for firm matches. Some rows have no size entry. The others give once, few or many, or a class for an expanded clone.

TRBJ1-1 once - TRBV19 TGTGCCAGTAGTATTGAACCACGCCGGGACACTGAAGCTTTCTTT CASSIEPRRDTEAFF
TRBJ2-1 - TRBD2 TRBV7-9 TGTGCCAGCACCGCCCCCGAGGTAGCGGGATGGGATGAGCAGTTCTTC CASTAPEVAGWDEQFF
TRBJ1-4 - - TRBV14 TGTGCCAGCAGCCAATTCGCAGGTGGCCCTAATGAAAAACTGTTTTTT CASSQFAGGPNEKLFF
TRBJ2-4 - - TRBV11-1 TGTGCCAGCAGCTTCCCCCTTGCAGGGAGACGGGATCACATTCAGTACTTC CASSFPLAGRRDHIQYF
TRBJ2-3 - TRBD2 TRBV7-9 TGTGCCAGCAGCTTAATGCGGGAGATTCTATCAGATACGCAGTATTTT CASSLMREILSDTQYF
TRBJ2-5 - TRBD1 TRBV2 TGTGCCAGCAGCCCCTACAGAGGGACAGGGGGGCAAGAGACCCAGTACTTC CASSPYRGTGGQETQYF
TRBJ1-1 - TRBD1 TRBV27 TGTGCCAGCAGTGTAGACAGGGGGATGAACACTGAAGCTTTCTTT CASSVDRGMNTEAFF
TRBJ1-1 once - TRBV13 TGTGCCAGCAGCCAGGACCCGAGGGACACTGAAGCTTTCTTT CASSQDPRDTEAFF
TRBJ2-7 - - TRBV29-1 TGCAGCCTCCGAGAGGGACCCGAGCAGTACTTC CSLREGPEQYF
TRBJ2-7 once - TRBV9 TGTGCCAGCAGCGTAGAAGGGACCGAGCAGTACTTC CASSVEGTEQYF
TRBJ2-7 - - TRBV4-1 TGCGCCAGCAGCCAAGATCAAGAACGGGACACCTCCTACGAGCAGTACTTC CASSQDQERDTSYEQYF
TRBJ2-7 - - TRBV20-1 TGCAGTTCGGGGACGGGCGAGCAGTACTTC CSSGTGEQYF
TRBJ2-7 - - TRBV7-2 TGTGCCAGCAGCTTTCAAGACGAAACCTACGAGCAGTACTTC CASSFQDETYEQYF
TRBJ1-1 few - TRBV19 TGTGCCAGTCTGGCGGGAGAAGCTTTCTTT CASLAGEAFF
TRBJ2-7 - - TRBV5-1 TGCGCCAGCAGCTTGGCCTACCTGGGCATGGAGCAGTACTTC CASSLAYLGMEQYF
TRBJ1-6 - - TRBV14 TGTGCCAGCAGCCAGTTCAGGGCGAATAATTCACCCCTCCACTTT CASSQFRANNSPLHF
TRBJ2-7 - - TRBV28 TGTGCCAGCAGTTTAGGTTCTTCGGGGTGGATGAACGAGCAGTACTTC CASSLGSSGWMNEQYF
TRBJ1-5 - TRBD1 TRBV5-8 TGTGCCAGCAGCTTGATTAGGGGGCCTCAGCCCCAGCATTTT CASSLIRGPQPQHF
TRBJ2-2 - - TRBV6-1 TGTGCCAGCAGACTAGACGTCGCGGACACCGGGGAGCTGTTTTTT CASRLDVADTGELFF
TRBJ2-7 - TRBD1 TRBV4-3 TGCGCCAGCAGCCAAGGACAGGGAAGCTCCTACGAGCAGTACTTC CASSQGQGSSYEQYF
TRBJ2-2 - - TRBV4-3 TGCGCCAGCAGCCAGGGCACCGGGGAGCTGTTTTTT CASSQGTGELFF
TRBJ2-5 hyperexpanded - TRBV7-3 TGTGCCAGCAGCAAAGGACATGAAAAGACCCAGTACTTC CASSKGHEKTQYF
TRBJ1-5 - - TRBV19 TGTGCCAGTAGTATAGATCTCGGGGCAGTTAATCAGCCCCAGCATTTT CASSIDLGAVNQPQHF
TRBJ2-7 - - TRBV20-1 TGCAGTGCTAGGAGGGGCTACGAGCAGTACTTC CSARRGYEQYF
TRBJ1-2 - - TRBV2 TGTGCCAGCAGTGAACGGGGCGAAGACTATGGCTACACCTTC CASSERGEDYGYTF
TRBJ2-1 - TRBD2 TRBV11-3 TGTGCCAGCAGCCCGGGACTAGCGTACGAGCAGTTCTTC CASSPGLAYEQFF
TRBJ2-1 once TRBD1 TRBV15 TGTGCCACCAGCAGAGATCGCTCCGGGACAGGGGACATGAATGAGCAGTTCTTC CATSRDRSGTGDMNEQFF